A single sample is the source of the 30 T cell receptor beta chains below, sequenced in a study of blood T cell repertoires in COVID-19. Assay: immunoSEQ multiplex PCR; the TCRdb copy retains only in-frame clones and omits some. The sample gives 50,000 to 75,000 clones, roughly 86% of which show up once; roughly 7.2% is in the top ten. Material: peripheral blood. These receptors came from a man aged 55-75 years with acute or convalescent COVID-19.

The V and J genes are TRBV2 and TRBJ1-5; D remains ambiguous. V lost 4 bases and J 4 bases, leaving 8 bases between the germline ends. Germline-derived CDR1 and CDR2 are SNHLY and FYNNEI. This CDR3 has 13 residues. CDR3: CASSVRRNQPQHF. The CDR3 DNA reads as TGTGCCAGCAGTGTACGCAGAAATCAGCCCCAGCATTTT. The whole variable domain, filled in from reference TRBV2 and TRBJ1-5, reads EPEVTQTPSHQVTQMGQEVILRCVPISNHLYFYWYRQILGQKVEFLVSFYNNEISEKSEIFDDQFSVERPDGSNFTLKIRSTKLEDSAMYFCASSVRRNQPQHFGDGTRLSIL.

This CDR3 is CAWSARSLNLNTEAFF. CDR3 bases: TGTGCCTGGAGTGCCCGGTCCCTAAATTTGAACACTGAAGCTTTCTTT. The chain uses TRBV30 and TRBJ1-1; D not resolved. This CDR3 has 16 amino acids. The germline V and J ends were trimmed by 1 base and 0 bases, with 15 bases remaining between them. Germline values: CDR1 GTSNPN, CDR2 SVGIG (reference sequence).

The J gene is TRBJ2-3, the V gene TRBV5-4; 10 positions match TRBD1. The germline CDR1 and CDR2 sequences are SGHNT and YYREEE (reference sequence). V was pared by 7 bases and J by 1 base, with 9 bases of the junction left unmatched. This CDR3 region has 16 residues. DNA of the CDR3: TGTGCCAGCGATTGGGGTGGGACAGGGGGCACAGATACGCAGTATTTT. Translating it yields CASDWGGTGGTDTQYF.

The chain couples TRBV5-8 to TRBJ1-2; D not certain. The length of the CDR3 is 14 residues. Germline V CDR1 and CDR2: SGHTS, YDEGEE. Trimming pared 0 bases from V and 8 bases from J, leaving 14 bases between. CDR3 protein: CASSLESGIEGYTF. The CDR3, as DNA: TGTGCCAGCAGCTTGGAATCCGGGATAGAGGGCTACACCTTC.

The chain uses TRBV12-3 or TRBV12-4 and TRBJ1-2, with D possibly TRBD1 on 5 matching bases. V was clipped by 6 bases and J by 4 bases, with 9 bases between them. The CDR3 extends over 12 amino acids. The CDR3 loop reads CASSRDFYGYTF. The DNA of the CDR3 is TGTGCCAGCAGCCGGGACTTCTATGGCTACACCTTC.

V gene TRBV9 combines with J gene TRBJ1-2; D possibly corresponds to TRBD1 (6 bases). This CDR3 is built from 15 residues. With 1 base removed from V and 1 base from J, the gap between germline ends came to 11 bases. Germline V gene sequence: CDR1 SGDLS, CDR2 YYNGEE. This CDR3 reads CASSVRQGINYGYTF. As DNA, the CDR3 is TGTGCCAGCAGCGTACGGCAGGGGATTAACTATGGCTACACCTTC.

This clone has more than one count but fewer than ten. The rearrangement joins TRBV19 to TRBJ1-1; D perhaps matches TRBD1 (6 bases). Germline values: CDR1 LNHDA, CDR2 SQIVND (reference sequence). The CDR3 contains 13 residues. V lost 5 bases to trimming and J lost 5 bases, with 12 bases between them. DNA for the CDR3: TGTGCCAGTAGTCTACCAGGGGTGACTGAAGCTTTCTTT. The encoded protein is CASSLPGVTEAFF.

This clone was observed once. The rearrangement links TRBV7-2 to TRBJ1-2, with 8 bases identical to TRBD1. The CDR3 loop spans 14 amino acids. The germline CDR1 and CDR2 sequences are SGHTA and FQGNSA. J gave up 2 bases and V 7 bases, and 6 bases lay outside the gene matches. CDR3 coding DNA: TGTGCCAGCACGAGGGGACAGGACAACTATGGCTACACCTTC. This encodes CASTRGQDNYGYTF.

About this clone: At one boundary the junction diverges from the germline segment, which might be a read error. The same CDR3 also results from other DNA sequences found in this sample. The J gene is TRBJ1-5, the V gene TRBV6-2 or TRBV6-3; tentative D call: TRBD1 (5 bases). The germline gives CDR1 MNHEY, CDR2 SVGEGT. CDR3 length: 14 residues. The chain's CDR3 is CASSYSRGNQPQHF. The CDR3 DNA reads TGTGCCAGCAGCTACTCACGGGGGAATCAGCCCCAGCATTTT.

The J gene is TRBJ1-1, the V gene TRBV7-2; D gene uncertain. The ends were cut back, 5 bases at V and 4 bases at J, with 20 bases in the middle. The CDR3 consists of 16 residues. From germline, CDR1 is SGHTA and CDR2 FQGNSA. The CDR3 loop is CASSPSGAFSGTEAFF. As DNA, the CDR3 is TGTGCCAGCAGCCCGAGCGGAGCCTTTTCGGGCACTGAAGCTTTCTTT.

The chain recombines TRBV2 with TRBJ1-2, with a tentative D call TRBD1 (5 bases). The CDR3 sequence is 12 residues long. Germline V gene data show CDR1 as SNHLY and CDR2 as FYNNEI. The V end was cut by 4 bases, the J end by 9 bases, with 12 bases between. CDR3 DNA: TGTGCCAGCAGTGCTACAGGATATAGCTACACCTTC. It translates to CASSATGYSYTF.

This CDR3 reads CSAQRGWEQYF. The CDR3 coding sequence is TGCAGTGCCCAAAGGGGCTGGGAGCAGTACTTC. The genes are TRBV20-1 and TRBJ2-7; D is perhaps TRBD1 (5 bases). V lost 6 bases and J lost 7, with 13 bases in between. Germline V gene lookup returns CDR1 DFQATT and CDR2 SNEGSKA (reference sequence). The CDR3 length is 11 residues.

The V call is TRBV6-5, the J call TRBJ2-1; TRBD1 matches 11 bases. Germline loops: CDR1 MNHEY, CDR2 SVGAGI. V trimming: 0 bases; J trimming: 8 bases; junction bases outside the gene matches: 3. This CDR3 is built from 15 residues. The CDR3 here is CASSYSGQGAYEQFF. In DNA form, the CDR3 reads TGTGCCAGCAGTTACTCCGGACAGGGGGCTTATGAGCAGTTCTTC.

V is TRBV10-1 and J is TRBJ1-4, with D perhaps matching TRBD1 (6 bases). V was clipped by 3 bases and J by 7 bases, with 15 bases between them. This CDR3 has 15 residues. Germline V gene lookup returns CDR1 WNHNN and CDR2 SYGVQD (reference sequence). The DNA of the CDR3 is TGCGCCAGCAGTGAAGGCAATAGGGGGAGTGAAAAACTGTTTTTT. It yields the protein CASSEGNRGSEKLFF.

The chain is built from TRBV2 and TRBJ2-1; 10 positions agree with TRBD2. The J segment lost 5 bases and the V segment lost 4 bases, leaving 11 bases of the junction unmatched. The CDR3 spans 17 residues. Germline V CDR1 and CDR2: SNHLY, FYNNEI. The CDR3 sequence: CASSGSGGSLINNEQFF. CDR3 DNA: TGTGCCAGCAGTGGTAGCGGGGGGTCTCTGATCAACAATGAGCAGTTCTTC.

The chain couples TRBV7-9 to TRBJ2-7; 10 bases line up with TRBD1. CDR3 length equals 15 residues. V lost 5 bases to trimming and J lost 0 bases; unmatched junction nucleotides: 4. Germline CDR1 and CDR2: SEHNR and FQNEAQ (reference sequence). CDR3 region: CASSRTGGTSYEQYF. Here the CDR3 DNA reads TGTGCCAGCAGCCGGACAGGGGGAACCTCCTACGAGCAGTACTTC.

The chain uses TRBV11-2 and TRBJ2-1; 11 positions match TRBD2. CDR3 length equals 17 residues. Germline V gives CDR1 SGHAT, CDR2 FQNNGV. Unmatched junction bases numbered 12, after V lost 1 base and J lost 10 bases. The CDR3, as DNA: TGTGCCAGCAGCTTAGTATCTAATAGCGGGGGGGCCAGGGAGCAGTTCTTC. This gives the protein CASSLVSNSGGAREQFF.

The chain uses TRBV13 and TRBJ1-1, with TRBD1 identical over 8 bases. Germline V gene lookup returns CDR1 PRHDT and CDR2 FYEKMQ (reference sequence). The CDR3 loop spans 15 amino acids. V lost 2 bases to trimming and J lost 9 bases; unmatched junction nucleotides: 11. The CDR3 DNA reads TGTGCCAGCAGCTTACTTATAGGCAGGGGGCCTCAAGCTTTCTTT. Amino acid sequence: CASSLLIGRGPQAFF. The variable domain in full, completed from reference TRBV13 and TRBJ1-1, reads AAGVIQSPRHLIKEKRETATLKCYPIPRHDTVYWYQQGPGQDPQFLISFYEKMQSDKGSIPDRFSAQQFSDYHSELNMSSLELGDSALYFCASSLLIGRGPQAFFGQGTRLTVV.

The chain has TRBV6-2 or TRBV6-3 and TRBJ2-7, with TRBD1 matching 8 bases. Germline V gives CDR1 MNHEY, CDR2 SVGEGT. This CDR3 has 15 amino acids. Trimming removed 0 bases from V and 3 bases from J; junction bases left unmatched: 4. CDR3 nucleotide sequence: TGTGCCAGCAGTTACTCGGAACAGGGGGTCTACGAGCAGTACTTC. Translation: CASSYSEQGVYEQYF.

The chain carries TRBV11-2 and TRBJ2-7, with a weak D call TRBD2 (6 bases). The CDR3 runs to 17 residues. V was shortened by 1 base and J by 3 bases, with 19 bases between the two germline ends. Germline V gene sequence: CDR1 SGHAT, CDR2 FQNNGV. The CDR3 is CASSLAASGLLFYEQYF. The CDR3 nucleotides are TGTGCCAGCAGCTTAGCAGCCAGCGGGTTACTTTTCTACGAGCAGTACTTC. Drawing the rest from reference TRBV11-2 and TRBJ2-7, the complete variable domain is EAGVAQSPRYKIIEKRQSVAFWCNPISGHATLYWYQQILGQGPKLLIQFQNNGVVDDSQLPKDRFSAERLKGVDSTLKIQPAKLEDSAVYLCASSLAASGLLFYEQYFGPGTRLTVT.

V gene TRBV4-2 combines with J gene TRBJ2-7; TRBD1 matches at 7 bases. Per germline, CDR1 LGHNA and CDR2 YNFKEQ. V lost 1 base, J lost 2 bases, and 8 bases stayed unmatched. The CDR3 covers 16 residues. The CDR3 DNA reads TGTGCCAGCAGCCAAGGACAGGGTATAACCACCTACGAGCAGTACTTC. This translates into CASSQGQGITTYEQYF.

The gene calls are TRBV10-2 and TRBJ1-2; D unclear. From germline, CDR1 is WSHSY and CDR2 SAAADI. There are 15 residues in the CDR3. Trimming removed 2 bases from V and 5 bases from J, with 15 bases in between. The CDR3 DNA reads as TGCGCCAGCAGTGAGCCCCTGGGAGGCTTATATGGCTACACCTTC. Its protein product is CASSEPLGGLYGYTF.

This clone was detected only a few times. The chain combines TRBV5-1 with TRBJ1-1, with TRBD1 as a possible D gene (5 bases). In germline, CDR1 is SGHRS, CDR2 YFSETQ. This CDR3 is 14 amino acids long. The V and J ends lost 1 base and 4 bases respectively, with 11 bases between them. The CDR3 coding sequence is TGCGCCAGCAGCTTGTCGCAGGGAAGCACTGAAGCTTTCTTT. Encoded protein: CASSLSQGSTEAFF.

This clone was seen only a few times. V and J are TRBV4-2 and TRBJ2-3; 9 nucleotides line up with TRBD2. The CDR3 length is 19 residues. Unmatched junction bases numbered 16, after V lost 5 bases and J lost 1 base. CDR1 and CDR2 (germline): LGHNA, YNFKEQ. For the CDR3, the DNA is TGTGCCAGCAGCGAGGGAACCATGCTGGCTAGCGGGGGCACAGATACGCAGTATTTT. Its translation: CASSEGTMLASGGTDTQYF.

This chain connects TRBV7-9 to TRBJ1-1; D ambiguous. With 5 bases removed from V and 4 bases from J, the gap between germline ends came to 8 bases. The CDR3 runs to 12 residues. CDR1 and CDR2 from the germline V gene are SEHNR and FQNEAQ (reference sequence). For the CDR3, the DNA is TGTGCCAGCAGCCGAGGAGGCACTGAAGCTTTCTTT. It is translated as CASSRGGTEAFF.

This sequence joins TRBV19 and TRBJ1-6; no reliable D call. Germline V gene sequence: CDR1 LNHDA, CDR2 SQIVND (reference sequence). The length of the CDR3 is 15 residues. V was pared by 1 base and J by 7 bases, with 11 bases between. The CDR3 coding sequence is TGTGCCAGTAGTATAGCTCGGCAGGCCAATTCACCCCTCCACTTT. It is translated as CASSIARQANSPLHF.

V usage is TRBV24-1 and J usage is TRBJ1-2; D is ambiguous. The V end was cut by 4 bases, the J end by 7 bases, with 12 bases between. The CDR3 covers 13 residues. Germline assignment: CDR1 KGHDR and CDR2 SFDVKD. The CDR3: CATSDLTGGGYTF. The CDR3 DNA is TGTGCCACCAGTGACCTGACGGGAGGTGGCTACACCTTC.

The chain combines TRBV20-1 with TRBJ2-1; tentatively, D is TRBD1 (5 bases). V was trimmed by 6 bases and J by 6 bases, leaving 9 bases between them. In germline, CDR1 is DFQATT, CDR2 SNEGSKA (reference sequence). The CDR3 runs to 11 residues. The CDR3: CSAPGLNEQFF. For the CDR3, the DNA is TGCAGTGCCCCAGGGCTCAATGAGCAGTTCTTC.

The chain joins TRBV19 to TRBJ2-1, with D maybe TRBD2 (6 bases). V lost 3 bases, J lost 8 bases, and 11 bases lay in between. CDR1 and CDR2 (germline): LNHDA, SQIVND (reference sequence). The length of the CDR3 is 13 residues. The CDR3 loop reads CASSIGGVYEQFF. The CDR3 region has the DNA TGTGCCAGTAGTATTGGAGGGGTCTATGAGCAGTTCTTC.

In DNA, the CDR3 is TGTGCCAGCAGCCTAGACACCGATAGCAATCAGCCCCAGCATTTT. It encodes CASSLDTDSNQPQHF. The chain carries TRBV7-2 and TRBJ1-5; D unclear. V lost 5 bases, J lost 0 bases, and 11 bases lay in between. CDR3 length: 15 residues. Germline lookup yields CDR1 SGHTA and CDR2 FQGNSA.